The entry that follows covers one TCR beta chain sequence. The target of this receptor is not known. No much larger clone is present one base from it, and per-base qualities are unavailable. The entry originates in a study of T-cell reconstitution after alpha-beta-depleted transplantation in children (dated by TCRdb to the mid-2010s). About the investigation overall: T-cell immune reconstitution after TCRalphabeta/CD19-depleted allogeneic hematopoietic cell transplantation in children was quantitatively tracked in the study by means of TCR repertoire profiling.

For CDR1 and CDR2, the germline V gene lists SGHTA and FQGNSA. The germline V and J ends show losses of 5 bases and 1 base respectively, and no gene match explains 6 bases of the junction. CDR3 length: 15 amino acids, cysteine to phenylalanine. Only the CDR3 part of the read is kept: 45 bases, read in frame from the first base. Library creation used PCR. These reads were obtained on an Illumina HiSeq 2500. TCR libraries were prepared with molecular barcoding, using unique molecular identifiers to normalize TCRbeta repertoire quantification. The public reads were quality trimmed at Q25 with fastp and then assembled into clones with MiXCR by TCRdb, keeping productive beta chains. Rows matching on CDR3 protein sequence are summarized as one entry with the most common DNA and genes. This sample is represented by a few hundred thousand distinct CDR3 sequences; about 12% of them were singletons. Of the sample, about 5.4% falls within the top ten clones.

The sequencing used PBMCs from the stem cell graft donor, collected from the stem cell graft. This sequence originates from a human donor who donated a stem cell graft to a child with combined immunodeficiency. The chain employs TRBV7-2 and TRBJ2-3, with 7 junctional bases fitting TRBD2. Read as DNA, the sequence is TGTGCCAGCAGCATAGTGCTAGCGGGCACAGATACGCAGTATTTT. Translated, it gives CASSIVLAGTDTQYF.